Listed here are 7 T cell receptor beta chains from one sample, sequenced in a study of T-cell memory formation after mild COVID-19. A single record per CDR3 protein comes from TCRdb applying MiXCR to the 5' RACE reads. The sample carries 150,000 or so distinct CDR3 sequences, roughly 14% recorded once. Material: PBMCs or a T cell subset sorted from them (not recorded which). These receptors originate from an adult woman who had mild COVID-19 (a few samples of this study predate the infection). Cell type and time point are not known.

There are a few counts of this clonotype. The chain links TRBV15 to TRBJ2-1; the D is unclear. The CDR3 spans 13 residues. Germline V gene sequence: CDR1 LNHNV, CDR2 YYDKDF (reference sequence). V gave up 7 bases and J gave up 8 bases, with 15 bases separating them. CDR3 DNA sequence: TGTGCCACCAAGGCAGACTCCCGGGATGAGCAGTTCTTC. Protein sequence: CATKADSRDEQFF.

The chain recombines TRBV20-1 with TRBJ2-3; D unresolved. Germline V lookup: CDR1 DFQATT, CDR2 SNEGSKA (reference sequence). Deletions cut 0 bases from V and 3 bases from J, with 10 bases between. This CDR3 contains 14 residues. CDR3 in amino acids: CSARDSGRTDTQYF. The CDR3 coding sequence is TGCAGTGCTAGAGATTCGGGCAGAACAGATACGCAGTATTTT.

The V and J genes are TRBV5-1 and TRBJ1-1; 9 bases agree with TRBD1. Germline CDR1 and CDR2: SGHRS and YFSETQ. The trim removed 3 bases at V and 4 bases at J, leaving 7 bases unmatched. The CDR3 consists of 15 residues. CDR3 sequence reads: CASSSGQGTGTEAFF. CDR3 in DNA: TGCGCCAGCAGCTCTGGACAGGGGACGGGCACTGAAGCTTTCTTT.

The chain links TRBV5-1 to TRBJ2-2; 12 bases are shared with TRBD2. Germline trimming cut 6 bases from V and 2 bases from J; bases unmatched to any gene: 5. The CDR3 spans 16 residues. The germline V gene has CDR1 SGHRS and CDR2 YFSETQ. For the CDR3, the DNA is TGCGCCAGCAAGGGACTAGCGGGCATTAACACCGGGGAGCTGTTTTTT. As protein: CASKGLAGINTGELFF.

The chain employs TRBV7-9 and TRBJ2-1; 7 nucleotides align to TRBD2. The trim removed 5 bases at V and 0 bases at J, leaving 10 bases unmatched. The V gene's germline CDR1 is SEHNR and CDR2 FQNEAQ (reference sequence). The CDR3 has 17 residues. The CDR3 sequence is CASSPLPGLSSYNEQFF. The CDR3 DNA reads TGTGCCAGCAGCCCACTACCGGGACTAAGCTCCTACAATGAGCAGTTCTTC.

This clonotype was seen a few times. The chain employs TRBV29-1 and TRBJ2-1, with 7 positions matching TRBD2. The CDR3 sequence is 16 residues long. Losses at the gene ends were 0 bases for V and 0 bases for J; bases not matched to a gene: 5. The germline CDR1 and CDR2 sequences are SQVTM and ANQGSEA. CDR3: CSVEEASGSSYNEQFF. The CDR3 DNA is TGCAGCGTTGAAGAGGCTAGCGGTAGCTCCTACAATGAGCAGTTCTTC.

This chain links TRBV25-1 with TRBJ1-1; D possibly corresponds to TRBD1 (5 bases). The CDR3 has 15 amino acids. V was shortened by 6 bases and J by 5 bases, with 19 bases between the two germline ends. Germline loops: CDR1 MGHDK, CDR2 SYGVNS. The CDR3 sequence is CASSPHHSGTTEAFF. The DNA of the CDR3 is TGTGCCAGCAGCCCCCATCATTCTGGGACGACTGAAGCTTTCTTT.